These T cell receptor beta chains were read from a single sample in a study of blood T cell repertoires in COVID-19. TCRdb keeps only in-frame clones here, not all; method: immunoSEQ multiplex PCR. The sample yields about 270,000 clones, 82% seen once. Sequenced material: peripheral blood. The receptors shown here come from a woman younger than 30 with acute or convalescent COVID-19. Each CDR3 is given with its conserved first and last residue. The D gene is left open where the match is weak. A clone size is listed for some rows: how often the clone was seen (once, few, many), or a class if it is expanded.

CASSSSGTANSPLHF	TGTGCCAGCAGCTCATCCGGGACAGCTAATTCACCCCTCCACTTT	TRBD1	TRBJ1-6	TRBV9	-
CAWGVGGGYEQYF	TGTGCCTGGGGGGTCGGGGGAGGCTACGAGCAGTACTTC	-	TRBJ2-7	TRBV28	-
CASSEPQGPYNSPLHF	TGTGCCAGCAGTGAGCCACAGGGACCCTATAATTCACCCCTCCACTTT	-	TRBJ1-6	TRBV6-2/TRBV6-3	-
CASSLGAGGPYEQYF	TGTGCCAGCAGCTTGGGTGCGGGAGGGCCCTACGAGCAGTACTTC	TRBD2	TRBJ2-7	TRBV5-4	-
CASSLVGDEQFF	TGCGCCAGCAGCTTGGTGGGAGATGAGCAGTTCTTC	-	TRBJ2-1	TRBV5-1	once
CASSWGQGEAYEQYF	TGTGCCAGCAGCTGGGGACAGGGGGAAGCCTACGAGCAGTACTTC	TRBD1	TRBJ2-7	TRBV7-2	-
CASSFTSVSYNEQFF	TGTGCCAGCAGCTTCACTAGCGTTTCCTACAATGAGCAGTTCTTC	TRBD2	TRBJ2-1	TRBV6-4	-
CASSLTGFWREGHKTTQYF	TGTGCCAGCAGCTTAACTGGATTTTGGAGGGAGGGCCACAAGACCACCCAGTACTTC	TRBD2	TRBJ2-5	TRBV7-2	-
CASSPSGKWDEQYF	TGTGCCAGCAGCCCTAGCGGGAAATGGGACGAGCAGTACTTC	TRBD2	TRBJ2-7	TRBV7-2	-
CASSFTGGWNGYTF	TGTGCCAGCAGCTTTACAGGGGGATGGAATGGCTACACCTTC	TRBD1	TRBJ1-2	TRBV4-2	-
CASSLFTGQETQYF	TGTGCCAGCAGTTTGTTCACAGGGCAAGAGACCCAGTACTTC	-	TRBJ2-5	TRBV6-5	-
CASSLEAANTEAFF	TGTGCCAGCAGCTTGGAGGCGGCGAACACTGAAGCTTTCTTT	-	TRBJ1-1	TRBV5-5	-
CASHPLPYRETQYF	TGTGCCAGCCACCCCTTACCCTACCGAGAGACCCAGTACTTC	-	TRBJ2-5	TRBV6-5	-
CAISGGGTQYF	TGTGCCATCAGTGGCGGGGGTACGCAGTATTTT	TRBD2	TRBJ2-3	TRBV10-3	-
CASSSGQISGNTIYF	TGCGCCAGCAGCTCTGGACAGATCTCTGGAAACACCATATATTTT	-	TRBJ1-3	TRBV5-1	-
CASRYRDTEAFF	TGTGCCAGCAGGTACAGGGACACTGAAGCTTTCTTT	-	TRBJ1-1	TRBV28	-
CASSPDGELAGGVTDTQYF	TGTGCCAGCTCACCGGACGGAGAACTAGCGGGAGGGGTCACAGATACGCAGTATTTT	TRBD2	TRBJ2-3	TRBV18	-
CASSYSSRAGELFF	TGTGCCAGCAGCTACTCATCGAGGGCCGGGGAGCTGTTTTTT	-	TRBJ2-2	TRBV5-6	-
CASSYQTLNTEAFF	TGTGCCAGCAGTTACCAAACACTGAACACTGAAGCTTTCTTT	-	TRBJ1-1	TRBV6-5	-
CASREQAPNTEAFF	TGCGCCAGCAGAGAGCAGGCGCCGAACACTGAAGCTTTCTTT	-	TRBJ1-1	TRBV10-2	-
CASSSVSGANVLTF	TGTGCCAGCAGCTCTGTCTCTGGGGCCAACGTCCTGACTTTC	-	TRBJ2-6	TRBV5-5	-
CASSSGQDTEAFF	TGTGCCAGCAGTTCGGGACAAGACACTGAAGCTTTCTTT	-	TRBJ1-1	TRBV28	-
CASSKQGWEDEQYF	TGTGCCAGCAGCAAACAGGGCTGGGAAGACGAGCAGTACTTC	-	TRBJ2-7	TRBV13	-
CASSRVASGQETQYF	TGTGCCAGCAGCCGAGTGGCTAGCGGCCAAGAGACCCAGTACTTC	TRBD2	TRBJ2-5	TRBV7-3	-
CASSLAVSLRDQPQHF	TGTGCCAGCAGCTTAGCGGTGAGCCTACGGGATCAGCCCCAGCATTTT	-	TRBJ1-5	TRBV7-2	-
CAGRTSGRAGHTDTQYF	TGTGCCGGTCGGACTAGCGGGAGGGCGGGGCACACAGATACGCAGTATTTT	TRBD2	TRBJ2-3	TRBV2	few
CASSDGQGRSPLHF	TGTGCCAGCAGTGACGGACAGGGCCGTTCACCCCTCCACTTT	TRBD1	TRBJ1-6	TRBV25-1	-
CASSLGWGQVPEAFF	TGTGCCAGCAGTCTTGGGTGGGGACAGGTCCCTGAAGCTTTCTTT	TRBD1	TRBJ1-1	TRBV2	-
CASSQSRRGAYGYTF	TGTGCCAGCAGCCAATCGAGGAGGGGTGCCTATGGCTACACCTTC	-	TRBJ1-2	TRBV16	-
CASSLAGLGYNEQFF	TGTGCCAGCAGCCTCGCGGGACTAGGCTACAATGAGCAGTTCTTC	TRBD2	TRBJ2-1	TRBV5-6	-
CASRPGLAGVRDTQYF	TGTGCCAGCAGACCCGGTCTAGCGGGAGTCCGGGATACGCAGTATTTT	TRBD2	TRBJ2-3	TRBV5-6	few
CSVERTGWPRNTEAFF	TGCAGCGTTGAAAGGACAGGGTGGCCCCGGAACACTGAAGCTTTCTTT	TRBD1	TRBJ1-1	TRBV29-1	-
CANGLAGANEQFF	TGTGCCAACGGACTAGCGGGAGCCAATGAGCAGTTCTTC	TRBD2	TRBJ2-1	TRBV12-3/TRBV12-4	-
CASSPGGGDSTEQYF	TGTGCCAGCTCACCCGGAGGGGGGGACTCGACCGAGCAGTACTTC	-	TRBJ2-7	TRBV18	-
CASSNARTGGGGYTF	TGTGCCAGCAGTAACGCCAGGACAGGGGGCGGCGGCTACACCTTC	TRBD1	TRBJ1-2	TRBV6-5	once
CASSPVGGTNEKLFF	TGTGCCAGCAGCCCAGTGGGAGGAACTAATGAAAAACTGTTTTTT	-	TRBJ1-4	TRBV7-8	-
CASSHRGGDGELFF	TGTGCCAGCAGCCACCGAGGGGGAGACGGGGAGCTGTTTTTT	-	TRBJ2-2	TRBV3-1/TRBV3-2	-
CASSYGQFNLNEKLFF	TGTGCCAGTAGCTACGGACAGTTCAATCTCAATGAAAAACTGTTTTTT	-	TRBJ1-4	TRBV19	-
CASRGPTGTIPYEQYF	TGTGCCAGCAGAGGCCCAACAGGAACTATCCCCTACGAGCAGTACTTC	-	TRBJ2-7	TRBV21-1	-
CASRGLAGANNEQFF	TGTGCCAGCAGAGGACTAGCGGGAGCCAACAATGAGCAGTTCTTC	TRBD2	TRBJ2-1	TRBV2	-
CAWRRDFADTDTQYF	TGTGCCTGGAGAAGGGACTTCGCCGATACAGATACGCAGTATTTT	-	TRBJ2-3	TRBV30	-
CASSPDPGLANTGELFF	TGTGCCAGCAGCCCCGACCCGGGACTAGCAAACACCGGGGAGCTGTTTTTT	TRBD2	TRBJ2-2	TRBV7-9	-
CASSVGDLGQGSYEQYF	TGTGCCAGCAGCGTAGGTGATCTTGGGCAGGGTTCCTACGAGCAGTACTTC	-	TRBJ2-7	TRBV9	few
CASSTGRGSPLHF	TGTGCCAGCAGTACAGGGAGAGGGTCACCCCTCCACTTT	-	TRBJ1-6	TRBV6-5	-
CASSPGAGSTDTQYF	TGTGCCAGCTCACCAGGGGCAGGGAGCACAGATACGCAGTATTTT	-	TRBJ2-3	TRBV18	-
CASSQAWEAYEQYF	TGTGCCAGCAGCCAAGCGTGGGAGGCCTACGAGCAGTACTTC	-	TRBJ2-7	TRBV3-1/TRBV3-2	-
CASTGEESTEAFF	TGTGCCAGCACAGGGGAAGAGAGCACTGAAGCTTTCTTT	TRBD1	TRBJ1-1	TRBV19	-
CASEDFLREQGCPYEQYF	TGTGCCAGCGAAGATTTTCTCAGAGAACAGGGGTGTCCCTACGAGCAGTACTTC	TRBD1	TRBJ2-7	TRBV25-1	-
CASSYSPSGSRETQYF	TGTGCCAGCAGTTACTCTCCTAGCGGGAGCCGGGAGACCCAGTACTTC	TRBD2	TRBJ2-5	TRBV6-5	-
CASSLAGGSSYEQYF	TGCGCCAGCAGCTTGGCGGGGGGGAGCTCCTACGAGCAGTACTTC	TRBD2	TRBJ2-7	TRBV5-1	-
CAWRGQTNLNTEAFF	TGTGCCTGGAGGGGACAAACGAACCTGAACACTGAAGCTTTCTTT	-	TRBJ1-1	TRBV30	-
CASSYSRGFTDTQYF	TGTGCCAGCAGTTACTCAAGGGGATTTACAGATACGCAGTATTTT	-	TRBJ2-3	TRBV6-5	-
CASSRERNYEQYF	TGCGCCAGCAGCCGAGAGCGGAACTACGAGCAGTACTTC	-	TRBJ2-7	TRBV5-1	few
CATSFPILAGLDEQFF	TGTGCCACCAGCTTCCCAATACTAGCGGGGTTGGATGAGCAGTTCTTC	TRBD2	TRBJ2-1	TRBV15	-
CASRPPRQGQFNEQFF	TGTGCCAGCAGGCCTCCTAGACAGGGGCAGTTCAATGAGCAGTTCTTC	TRBD1	TRBJ2-1	TRBV2	-
CASSLQGGTGYNEQFF	TGTGCCAGCAGCCTCCAGGGAGGGACGGGATACAATGAGCAGTTCTTC	TRBD2	TRBJ2-1	TRBV7-2	-
CASSYTGGQNLEAFF	TGTGCCAGCAGCTATACAGGCGGCCAGAACCTCGAAGCTTTCTTT	-	TRBJ1-1	TRBV7-2	few
CASKQGAAGTEAFF	TGTGCCAGTAAACAGGGTGCTGCGGGCACTGAAGCTTTCTTT	-	TRBJ1-1	TRBV6-5	-
CASSQGTSGIDEQYF	TGCGCCAGCAGCCAAGGGACTAGCGGGATCGACGAGCAGTACTTC	TRBD2	TRBJ2-7	TRBV4-3	-